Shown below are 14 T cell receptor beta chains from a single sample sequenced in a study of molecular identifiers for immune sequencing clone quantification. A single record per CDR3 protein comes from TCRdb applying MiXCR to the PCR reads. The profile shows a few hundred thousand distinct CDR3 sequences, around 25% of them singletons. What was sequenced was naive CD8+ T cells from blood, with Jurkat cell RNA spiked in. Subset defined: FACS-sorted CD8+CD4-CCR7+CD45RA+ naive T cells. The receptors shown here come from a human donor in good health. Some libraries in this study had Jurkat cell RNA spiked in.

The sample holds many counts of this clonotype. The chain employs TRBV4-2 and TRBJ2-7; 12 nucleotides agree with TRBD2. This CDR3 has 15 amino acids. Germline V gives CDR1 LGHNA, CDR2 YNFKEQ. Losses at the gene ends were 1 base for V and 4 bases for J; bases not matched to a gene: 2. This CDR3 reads CASSQGTSGVYEQYF. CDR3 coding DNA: TGTGCCAGCAGCCAAGGGACTAGCGGGGTATACGAGCAGTACTTC.

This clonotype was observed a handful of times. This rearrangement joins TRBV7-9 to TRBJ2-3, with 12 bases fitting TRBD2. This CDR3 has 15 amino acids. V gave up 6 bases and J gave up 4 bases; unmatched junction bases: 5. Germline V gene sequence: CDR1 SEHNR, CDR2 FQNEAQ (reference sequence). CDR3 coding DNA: TGTGCCAGCAGGGAGACTAGCGGGGGATCAGATACGCAGTATTTT. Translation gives CASRETSGGSDTQYF.

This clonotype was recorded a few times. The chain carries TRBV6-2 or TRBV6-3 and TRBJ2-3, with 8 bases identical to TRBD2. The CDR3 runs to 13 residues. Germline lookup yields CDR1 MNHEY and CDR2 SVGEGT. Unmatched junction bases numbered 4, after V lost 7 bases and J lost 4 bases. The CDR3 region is CASTLAGPDTQYF. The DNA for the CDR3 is TGTGCCAGCACCTTAGCGGGGCCAGATACGCAGTATTTT.

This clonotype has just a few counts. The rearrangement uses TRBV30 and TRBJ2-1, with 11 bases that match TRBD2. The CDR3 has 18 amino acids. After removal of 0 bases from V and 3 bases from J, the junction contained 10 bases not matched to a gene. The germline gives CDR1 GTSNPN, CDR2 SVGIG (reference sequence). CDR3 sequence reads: CAWSVTSGSRDDYNEQFF. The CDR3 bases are TGTGCCTGGAGTGTAACTAGCGGGAGTCGGGACGACTACAATGAGCAGTTCTTC.

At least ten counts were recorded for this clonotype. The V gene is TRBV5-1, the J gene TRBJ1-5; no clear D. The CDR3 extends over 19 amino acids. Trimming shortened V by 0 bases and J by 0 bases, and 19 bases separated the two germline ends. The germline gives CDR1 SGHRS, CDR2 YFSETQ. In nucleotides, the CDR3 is TGCGCCAGCAGCTTGGAAGCCGGGGATGGGCCTTATAGCAATCAGCCCCAGCATTTT. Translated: CASSLEAGDGPYSNQPQHF. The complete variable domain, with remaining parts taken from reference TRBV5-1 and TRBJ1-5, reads KAGVTQTPRYLIKTRGQQVTLSCSPISGHRSVSWYQQTPGQGLQFLFEYFSETQRNKGNFPGRFSGRQFSNSRSEMNVSTLELGDSALYLCASSLEAGDGPYSNQPQHFGDGTRLSIL.

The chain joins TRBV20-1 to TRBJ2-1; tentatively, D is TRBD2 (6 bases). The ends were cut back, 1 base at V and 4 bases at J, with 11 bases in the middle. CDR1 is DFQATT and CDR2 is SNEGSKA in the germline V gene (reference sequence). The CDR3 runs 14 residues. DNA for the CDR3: TGCAGTGCTAGAGGACTAGAATCTTACAATGAGCAGTTCTTC. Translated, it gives CSARGLESYNEQFF.

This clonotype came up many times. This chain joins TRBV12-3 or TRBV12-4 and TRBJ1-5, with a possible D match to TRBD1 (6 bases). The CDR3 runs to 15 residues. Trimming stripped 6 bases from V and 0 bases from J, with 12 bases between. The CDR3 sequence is CASSRTVNSNQPQHF. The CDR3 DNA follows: TGTGCCAGCAGCCGGACAGTAAATAGCAATCAGCCCCAGCATTTT.

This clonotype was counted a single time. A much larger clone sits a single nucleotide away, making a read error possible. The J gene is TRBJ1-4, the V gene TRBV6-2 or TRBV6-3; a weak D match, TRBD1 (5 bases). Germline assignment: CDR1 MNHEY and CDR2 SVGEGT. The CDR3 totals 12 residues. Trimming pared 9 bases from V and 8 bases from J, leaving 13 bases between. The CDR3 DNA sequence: TGTGCCAGGAGTCAGCCAGGGGAAAAACTGTTTTTT. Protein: CARSQPGEKLFF.

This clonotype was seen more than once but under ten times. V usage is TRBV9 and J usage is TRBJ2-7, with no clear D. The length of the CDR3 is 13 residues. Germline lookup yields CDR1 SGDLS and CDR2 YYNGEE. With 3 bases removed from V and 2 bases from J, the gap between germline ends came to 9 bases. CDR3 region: CASSDQTTYEQYF. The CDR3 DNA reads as TGTGCCAGCAGCGACCAGACAACCTACGAGCAGTACTTC.

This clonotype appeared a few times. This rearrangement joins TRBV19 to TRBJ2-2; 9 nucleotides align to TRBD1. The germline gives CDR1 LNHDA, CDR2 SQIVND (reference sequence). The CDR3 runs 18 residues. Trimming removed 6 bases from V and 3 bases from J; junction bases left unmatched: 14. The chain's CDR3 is CASRIQGALFTDTGELFF. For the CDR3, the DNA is TGTGCCAGTAGAATACAGGGGGCACTATTTACGGACACCGGGGAGCTGTTTTTT.

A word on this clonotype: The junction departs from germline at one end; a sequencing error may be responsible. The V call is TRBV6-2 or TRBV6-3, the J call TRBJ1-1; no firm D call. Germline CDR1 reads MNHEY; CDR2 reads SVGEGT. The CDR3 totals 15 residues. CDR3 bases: TGTGTCAGCAGTGAGGCCATCCTGATGAACACTGAAGCTTTCTTT. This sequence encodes CVSSEAILMNTEAFF.

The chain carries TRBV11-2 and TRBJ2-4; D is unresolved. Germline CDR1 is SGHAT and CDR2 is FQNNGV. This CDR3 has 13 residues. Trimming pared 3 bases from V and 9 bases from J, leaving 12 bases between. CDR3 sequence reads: CASSLPPPPIQYF. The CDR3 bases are TGTGCCAGCAGCTTGCCCCCCCCGCCCATTCAGTACTTC.

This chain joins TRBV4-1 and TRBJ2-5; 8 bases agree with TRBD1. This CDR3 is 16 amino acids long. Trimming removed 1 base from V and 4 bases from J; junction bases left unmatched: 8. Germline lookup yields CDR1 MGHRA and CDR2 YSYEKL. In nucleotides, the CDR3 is TGCGCCAGCAGCCAAGGACCCACAGGGGGGTCAGAGACCCAGTACTTC. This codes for CASSQGPTGGSETQYF.

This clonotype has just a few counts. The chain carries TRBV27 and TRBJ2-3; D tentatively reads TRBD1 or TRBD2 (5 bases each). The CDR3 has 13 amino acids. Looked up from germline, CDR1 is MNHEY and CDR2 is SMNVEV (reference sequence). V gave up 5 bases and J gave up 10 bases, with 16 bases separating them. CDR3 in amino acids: CASSEGPGYAQYF. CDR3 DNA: TGTGCCAGCAGTGAGGGGCCGGGATATGCGCAGTATTTT.